The 27 T cell receptor beta chains presented below share a single source sample, sequenced in a study of early stage breast cancer tumors. Only in-frame clones appear in the TCRdb table, and some are missing; sequencing was by immunoSEQ multiplex PCR. The sample consists of some 30,000 clones, roughly 86% of them appearing once. What was sequenced was blood. The receptors stem from a person aged 45 to 59 with breast cancer.

The chain carries TRBV5-6 and TRBJ2-7; D is possibly TRBD1 (7 bases). The length of the CDR3 is 14 residues. The V gene's germline CDR1 is SGHDT and CDR2 YYEEEE. Trimming took off 3 bases at V and 4 bases at J, with 14 bases between the two ends. The CDR3 DNA follows: TGTGCCAGCAGCTGGAGGGACAGTGATTACGAGCAGTACTTC. Translation gives CASSWRDSDYEQYF. Full variable domain (remainder filled in from reference TRBV5-6 and TRBJ2-7): DAGVTQSPTHLIKTRGQQVTLRCSPKSGHDTVSWYQQALGQGPQFIFQYYEEEERQRGNFPDRFSGHQFPNYSSELNVNALLLGDSALYLCASSWRDSDYEQYFGPGTRLTVT.

The chain has TRBV5-1 and TRBJ1-2; the D is unclear. Trimming shortened V by 2 bases and J by 3 bases, and 8 bases separated the two germline ends. The CDR3 sequence is 13 residues long. Germline V lookup: CDR1 SGHRS, CDR2 YFSETQ. CDR3 DNA sequence: TGCGCCAGCAGCTTTCGGGCGGACTATGGCTACACCTTC. Translating gives CASSFRADYGYTF.

This clone was seen a few times. The chain couples TRBV19 to TRBJ2-7; weak D call: TRBD2 (6 bases). Deletions cut 8 bases from V and 1 base from J, with 12 bases between. Germline-derived CDR1 and CDR2 are LNHDA and SQIVND (reference sequence). The CDR3 runs to 13 residues. The CDR3 coding sequence is TGTGCCAGTTCACCGGGACTTTCCTACGAGCAGTACTTC. This gives the protein CASSPGLSYEQYF.

This clone was observed a single time. The V and J genes are TRBV10-3 and TRBJ2-3; TRBD1 aligns across 10 bases. Germline trimming cut 4 bases from V and 5 bases from J; bases unmatched to any gene: 9. Germline V lookup: CDR1 ENHRY, CDR2 SYGVKD. This CDR3 spans 16 amino acids. The DNA of the CDR3 is TGTGCCATCAGTGGCCGGGACAGGGGATCGAAAGATACGCAGTATTTT. Translating gives CAISGRDRGSKDTQYF.

V usage is TRBV13 and J usage is TRBJ1-6; TRBD1 agrees at 10 bases. Germline values: CDR1 PRHDT, CDR2 FYEKMQ (reference sequence). The CDR3 contains 16 residues. Trimming cost V 3 bases and J 7 bases; bases outside gene matches: 6. CDR3 in DNA: TGTGCCAGCAGCTTTAGACAGGGGGCGCGGAATTCACCCCTCCACTTT. This encodes CASSFRQGARNSPLHF.

The chain combines TRBV9 with TRBJ2-6; possibly TRBD1 for D (5 bases). V dropped 6 bases and J dropped 0 bases, with 10 bases sitting between them. The CDR3 consists of 15 residues. The germline CDR1 and CDR2 sequences are SGDLS and YYNGEE. CDR3 nucleotide sequence: TGTGCCAGCACCTCAACAGGCTCTGGGGCCAACGTCCTGACTTTC. Translating it yields CASTSTGSGANVLTF.

There are a few counts of this clone. The chain combines TRBV6-5 with TRBJ1-1; D might be TRBD1 (5 bases). Looked up from germline, CDR1 is MNHEY and CDR2 is SVGAGI. Trimming stripped 8 bases from V and 1 base from J, with 8 bases between. CDR3 length equals 12 residues. The CDR3 coding sequence is TGTGCCAGCGGAGGGGCGAACACTGAAGCTTTCTTT. Encoded protein: CASGGANTEAFF.

The gene calls are TRBV19 and TRBJ2-1; 8 bases fit TRBD2. CDR1 is LNHDA and CDR2 is SQIVND in the germline V gene (reference sequence). This CDR3 has 14 amino acids. J was trimmed by 10 bases and V by 3 bases; bases with no gene match: 8. This chain's CDR3 is CASSIPGGAGEQFF. CDR3 DNA: TGTGCCAGTAGTATCCCCGGGGGGGCGGGAGAGCAGTTCTTC.

The gene calls are TRBV18 and TRBJ1-3, with TRBD1 as a possible D gene (6 bases). Germline V gene data show CDR1 as KGHSH and CDR2 as LQKENI. This CDR3 has 13 residues. V was shortened by 3 bases and J by 4 bases, with 7 bases between the two germline ends. CDR3 bases: TGTGCCAGCTCACCCGGACAGGGAAACACCATATATTTT. Translation gives CASSPGQGNTIYF.

The CDR3 region is CASSHQGGRKAFF. CDR3 coding DNA: TGTGCCAGCAGCCATCAGGGAGGCAGAAAAGCTTTCTTT. The chain recombines TRBV14 with TRBJ1-1; a possible D gene is TRBD1 (5 bases). Trimming took 3 bases from V and 9 from J, leaving 14 bases between them. Germline V gene data show CDR1 as SGHDN and CDR2 as FVKESK. The CDR3 loop spans 13 amino acids. Full variable domain (outside the CDR3, taken from reference TRBV14 and TRBJ1-1): EAGVTQFPSHSVIEKGQTVTLRCDPISGHDNLYWYRRVMGKEIKFLLHFVKESKQDESGMPNNRFLAERTGGTYSTLKVQPAELEDSGVYFCASSHQGGRKAFFGQGTRLTVV.

This rearrangement joins TRBV11-2 to TRBJ1-1; 7 positions agree with TRBD1. Germline CDR1 is SGHAT and CDR2 is FQNNGV. This CDR3 comprises 14 residues. The V and J ends lost 5 bases and 2 bases, in that order; junction bases with no gene match: 5. CDR3 protein: CASSPGTANTEAFF. In nucleotides, the CDR3 is TGTGCCAGCAGCCCCGGGACAGCAAACACTGAAGCTTTCTTT.

This clone was seen just once. V gene TRBV4-1 combines with J gene TRBJ2-1; 15 bases are shared with TRBD2. The CDR3 totals 17 residues. Germline-derived CDR1 and CDR2 are MGHRA and YSYEKL. V trimming: 4 bases; J trimming: 7 bases; junction bases outside the gene matches: 8. The CDR3 protein is CASSPPGLAGGFNEQFF. CDR3 in DNA: TGCGCCAGCAGCCCTCCTGGACTAGCGGGGGGGTTTAATGAGCAGTTCTTC.

This clone has just a few counts. The chain couples TRBV5-4 to TRBJ1-3; D unresolved. The CDR3 consists of 15 residues. Trimming shortened V by 2 bases and J by 4 bases, and 13 bases separated the two germline ends. Germline V gene sequence: CDR1 SGHNT, CDR2 YYREEE (reference sequence). The CDR3 loop reads CASSFQFGSGNTIYF. Here the CDR3 DNA reads TGTGCCAGCAGCTTCCAGTTCGGGTCCGGAAACACCATATATTTT.

The chain is built from TRBV29-1 and TRBJ1-2; D possibly corresponds to TRBD1 (5 bases). This CDR3 has 14 residues. V shed 3 bases and J shed 6 bases, with 17 bases lying between them. The V gene's germline CDR1 is SQVTM and CDR2 ANQGSEA. CDR3 region: CSVDGTEVWDGYTF. The CDR3 DNA follows: TGCAGCGTTGATGGGACGGAGGTCTGGGATGGCTACACCTTC.

This sequence joins TRBV7-9 and TRBJ2-5; D remains ambiguous. The germline V gene has CDR1 SEHNR and CDR2 FQNEAQ (reference sequence). CDR3 size: 13 residues. V lost 3 bases, J lost 7 bases, and 12 bases lay in between. The CDR3 loop reads CASSLGEYGTQYF. DNA of the CDR3: TGTGCCAGCAGCTTGGGTGAATACGGGACCCAGTACTTC.

This chain joins TRBV21-1 and TRBJ2-2; the DNA was not compared with TRBD2, the D call given in the table. TRBV21-1 is tagged as a pseudogene. The CDR3 runs 19 residues. The CDR3 loop is CASTTRGTSGSLGPGELFF. DNA of the CDR3: TGTGCCAGCACTACTCGCGGGACTAGCGGGAGCCTAGGGCCCGGGGAGCTGTTTTTT.

The gene calls are TRBV30 and TRBJ1-1; 7 bases align to TRBD1. CDR3 size: 12 residues. Germline assignment: CDR1 GTSNPN and CDR2 SVGIG (reference sequence). V lost 1 base to trimming and J lost 11 bases; unmatched junction nucleotides: 7. The chain's CDR3 is CAWSDITGVAFF. The CDR3 nucleotides are TGTGCCTGGAGTGACATAACAGGGGTTGCTTTCTTT.

The V call is TRBV4-2, the J call TRBJ1-4, with D perhaps matching TRBD1 (5 bases). V lost 0 bases and J 4 bases, leaving 12 bases between the germline ends. The CDR3 consists of 16 residues. CDR1 and CDR2 (germline): LGHNA, YNFKEQ. The CDR3 region has the DNA TGTGCCAGCAGCCAAGAGAGGGGCGGGAGTAATGAAAAACTGTTTTTT. The encoded protein is CASSQERGGSNEKLFF.

The chain recombines TRBV5-6 with TRBJ1-1; the match to TRBD1 covers 9 bases. This CDR3 spans 16 amino acids. Germline assignment: CDR1 SGHDT and CDR2 YYEEEE. The junction had 10 bases not matched to a gene; V was cut back by 4 bases and J by 3 bases. The CDR3 DNA sequence: TGTGCCAGCAGCACGGTCAAACAGGGGGCAGACACTGAAGCTTTCTTT. Amino acid sequence: CASSTVKQGADTEAFF.

The V call is TRBV27, the J call TRBJ2-7; no firm D call. The length of the CDR3 is 11 residues. Germline V gene sequence: CDR1 MNHEY, CDR2 SMNVEV (reference sequence). The germline V and J ends were trimmed by 10 bases and 3 bases, with 10 bases remaining between them. The CDR3 nucleotides are TGTGCCACCCGGTGGGGCTACGAGCAGTACTTC. Protein sequence: CATRWGYEQYF.

The chain is built from TRBV6-5 and TRBJ2-7; D may be TRBD1 (6 bases). The CDR3 consists of 14 residues. V was shortened by 2 bases and J by 2 bases, with 10 bases between the two germline ends. Germline V lookup: CDR1 MNHEY, CDR2 SVGAGI. This CDR3 is CASSYGAGAYEQYF. CDR3 sequence (DNA): TGTGCCAGCAGTTACGGGGCAGGGGCCTACGAGCAGTACTTC.

The rearrangement joins TRBV5-4 to TRBJ1-1, with a tentative D call TRBD1 (6 bases). This CDR3 is 15 amino acids long. Between the trimmed V and J ends, which lost 4 bases and 4 bases, there was a span of 17 bases. The germline CDR1 and CDR2 sequences are SGHNT and YYREEE (reference sequence). The CDR3 coding sequence is TGTGCCAGCAGCAATCTACAGGGTAGGGGCACTGAAGCTTTCTTT. Residues: CASSNLQGRGTEAFF. Variable domain in full (rest from reference TRBV5-4 and TRBJ1-1): ETGVTQSPTHLIKTRGQQVTLRCSSQSGHNTVSWYQQALGQGPQFIFQYYREEENGRGNFPPRFSGLQFPNYSSELNVNALELDDSALYLCASSNLQGRGTEAFFGQGTRLTVV.

The CDR3 is CASSLVLMSSYNEQFF. CDR3 coding DNA: TGTGCCAGCAGCTTGGTATTGATGAGCTCCTACAATGAGCAGTTCTTC. The rearrangement uses TRBV5-6 and TRBJ2-1; no clear D. CDR1 and CDR2 (germline): SGHDT, YYEEEE. The V end was cut by 0 bases, the J end by 0 bases, with 10 bases between. This CDR3 is 16 amino acids long.

The genes are TRBV7-2 and TRBJ1-3; no clear D. Germline V gene data show CDR1 as SGHTA and CDR2 as FQGNSA. The CDR3 covers 15 residues. Trimming took off 5 bases at V and 4 bases at J, with 15 bases between the two ends. The CDR3 DNA reads as TGTGCCAGCAGCCCCTCCCAGGCCCCGGGAAACACCATATATTTT. Translation: CASSPSQAPGNTIYF.

The gene calls are TRBV7-8 and TRBJ1-2; possible D gene TRBD1, 5 bases. This CDR3 contains 14 residues. With 0 bases removed from V and 8 bases from J, the gap between germline ends came to 13 bases. In germline, CDR1 is SGHVS, CDR2 FQNEAQ. The CDR3 loop is CASSLAPREGGYTF. The CDR3 DNA is TGTGCCAGCAGCTTAGCCCCCAGGGAGGGCGGCTACACCTTC.

CDR3 coding DNA: TGTGCCAGTAGTGGTCGACAGGGGGCCCAGGCGGAGACCCAGTACTTC. It translates to CASSGRQGAQAETQYF. The chain joins TRBV19 to TRBJ2-5, with 10 bases that match TRBD1. V gave up 5 bases and J gave up 5 bases; unmatched junction bases: 11. CDR3 length equals 16 residues. Germline V CDR1 and CDR2: LNHDA, SQIVND (reference sequence).

CDR3 bases: TGCGCCAGCAGCTTGGAGATGGGACAGGGTAATGAGCAGTTCTTC. It translates to CASSLEMGQGNEQFF. The V and J genes are TRBV5-1 and TRBJ2-1; TRBD1 matches 9 bases. The germline CDR1 and CDR2 sequences are SGHRS and YFSETQ. The CDR3 is 15 residues long. The junction had 5 bases not matched to a gene; V was cut back by 0 bases and J by 7 bases.